Below are 8 T cell receptor beta chains sequenced from a single sample in a study of breast tumors, draining lymph nodes, adjacent tissues (dated by TCRdb to 2015 to 2016). The lymph node samples were taken from the axillary draining lymph nodes of breast cancer patients. Library preparation employed multiplex PCR. This sample was sequenced with an Illumina HiSeq 2000. Using fastp at Q25 and MiXCR, TCRdb reprocessed the public reads and kept productive beta chains. Entries are consolidated by CDR3 protein sequence, retaining the most common genes and DNA. This sample has about 200,000 distinct CDR3 sequences in its table, and nearly 35% of those were observed once. Approximately 3.6% of the sample lies in the top ten. The sequenced sample consisted of axillary lymph node tissue. All receptors come from a female donor with breast cancer. Some clones in this sample may be carry-over from other donors' samples.

In its sample, this clonotype was seen many times. This chain links TRBV10-3 with TRBJ1-5; 7 bases are shared with TRBD1. CDR1 is ENHRY, CDR2 SYGVKD, per germline. The CDR3 runs to 14 residues. V shed 4 bases, J shed 6 bases, and the junction held 6 bases outside the gene matches. The DNA of the CDR3 is TGTGCCATCAGTGTGGACAGGTTGATTCAGCCCCAGCATTTT. This sequence encodes CAISVDRLIQPQHF.

Concerning this clonotype itself: Possible read error: a much larger clone is one base away. This rearrangement joins TRBV20-1 to TRBJ2-7; 9 nucleotides match TRBD2. The germline CDR1 and CDR2 sequences are DFQATT and SNEGSKA (reference sequence). This CDR3 has 14 amino acids. The CDR3 protein is CSAYLAGSSSEQYF. The CDR3 DNA reads TGCAGTGCTTATCTAGCGGGGAGCTCCTCCGAGCAGTACTTC.

This clonotype was counted many times. The rearrangement uses TRBV4-1 and TRBJ1-5; maybe TRBD1 (6 bases). The CDR3 sequence is 15 residues long. The V end lost 5 bases, the J end lost 0 bases, and 11 bases lay between the germline ends. Germline V gene data show CDR1 as MGHRA and CDR2 as YSYEKL. For the CDR3, the DNA is TGCGCCAGCAGCAGGACAGACAATAGCAATCAGCCCCAGCATTTT. Translating it yields CASSRTDNSNQPQHF.

This clonotype was detected only a few times. The V call is TRBV28, the J call TRBJ1-5; D remains unclear. Germline CDR1 and CDR2: MDHEN and SYDVKM. V lost 4 bases and J 7 bases, leaving 8 bases between the germline ends. The CDR3 runs to 12 residues. The CDR3 nucleotides are TGTGCCAGCAGTTCCTCTAAACAGCCCCAGCATTTT. Encoded protein: CASSSSKQPQHF.

This clonotype turned up a few times. A much larger clone is a single base away; this may be a read error. The chain couples TRBV29-1 to TRBJ1-2; maybe TRBD1 (5 bases). Germline V gene lookup returns CDR1 SQVTM and CDR2 ANQGSEA. This CDR3 spans 11 amino acids. The CDR3 DNA follows: TGCAGCGTTGTTCGGGGGGATGGCTACGCCTTC. Residues: CSVVRGDGYAF.

With respect to this clonotype: A read error is likely, as this CDR3 ends without the conserved phenylalanine or tryptophan. It is unclear where the CDR3 begins or ends on the DNA, so no DNA is shown, and the CDR3 is as TCRdb lists it. This chain uses TRBV6-1 with TRBJ2-3; the D call TRBD1 from the table was never checked on the DNA. Germline V lookup: CDR1 MNHNS, CDR2 SASEGT. The CDR3 length is 12 residues, termini included. The CDR3 here is CASSTSPGQLNY.

At least ten counts were recorded for this clonotype. The rearrangement joins TRBV19 to TRBJ2-3; a possible D gene is TRBD2 (6 bases). CDR1 and CDR2 from the germline V gene are LNHDA and SQIVND (reference sequence). V was pared by 4 bases and J by 6 bases, with 14 bases between. The CDR3 is 14 amino acids. The CDR3 DNA reads TGTGCCAGTAGTAGTGCGGGCGGGAAGGATACGCAGTATTTT. Translating it yields CASSSAGGKDTQYF.

The V gene is TRBV6-7, the J gene TRBJ2-7; the D gene is possibly TRBD1 (5 bases). TRBV6-7 is assigned to the ORF class and has an uncertain function. Trimming stripped 5 bases from V and 5 bases from J, with 13 bases between. The length of the CDR3 is 13 residues. The CDR3 nucleotides are TGTGCCAGCAGTCACAGCAGGGTCCACGAGCAGTACTTC. Protein: CASSHSRVHEQYF.